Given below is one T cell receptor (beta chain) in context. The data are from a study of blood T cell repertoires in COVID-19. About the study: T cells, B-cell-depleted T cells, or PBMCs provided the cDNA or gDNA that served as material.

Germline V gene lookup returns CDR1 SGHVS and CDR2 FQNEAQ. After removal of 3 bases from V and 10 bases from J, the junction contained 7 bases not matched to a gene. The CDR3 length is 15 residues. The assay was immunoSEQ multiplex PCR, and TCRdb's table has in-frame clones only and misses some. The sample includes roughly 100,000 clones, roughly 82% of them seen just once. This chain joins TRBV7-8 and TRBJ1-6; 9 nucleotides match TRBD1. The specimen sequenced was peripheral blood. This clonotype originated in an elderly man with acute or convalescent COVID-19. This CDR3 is CASSLMDRGGSPLHF. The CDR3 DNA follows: TGTGCCAGCAGCTTGATGGACAGGGGTGGATCACCCCTCCACTTT.